This T cell receptor (beta chain) was captured by sequencing in a study of CD8 T cells in Susac syndrome. About 0.5 to 1 ug RNA was reverse transcribed with random hexamers. TCRdb analysed the immunoSEQ multiplex PCR reads with MiXCR anew, one entry per CDR3 protein. This repertoire shows some 200,000 distinct CDR3 sequences, about 95% found once; its top ten account for about 0.096%. Germline V gene data show CDR1 as DFQATT and CDR2 as SNEGSKA (reference sequence). With V trimmed by 6 bases and J by 0 bases, 5 bases remained unmatched. The CDR3 extends over 15 amino acids. The receptor was isolated from a human donor with multiple sclerosis. Source material: CD4+ T cells from PBMCs. The V call is TRBV20-1, the J call TRBJ2-6, with 7 bases fitting TRBD1. CDR3 sequence: CSATGQASGANVLTF. In nucleotides, the CDR3 is TGCAGTGCCACTGGACAGGCCTCTGGGGCCAACGTCCTGACTTTC.